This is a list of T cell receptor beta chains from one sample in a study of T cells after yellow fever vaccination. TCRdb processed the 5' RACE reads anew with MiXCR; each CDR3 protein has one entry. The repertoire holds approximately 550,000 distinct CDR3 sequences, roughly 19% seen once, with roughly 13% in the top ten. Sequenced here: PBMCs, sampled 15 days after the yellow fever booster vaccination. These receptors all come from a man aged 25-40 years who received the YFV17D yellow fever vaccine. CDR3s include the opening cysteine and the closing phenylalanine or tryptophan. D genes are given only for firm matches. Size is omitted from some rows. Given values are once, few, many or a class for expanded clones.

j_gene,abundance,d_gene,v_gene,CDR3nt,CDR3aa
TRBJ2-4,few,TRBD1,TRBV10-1,TGCGCCAGCAGTGACCAGGGACAGGGGAACGAAAACATTCAGTACTTC,CASSDQGQGNENIQYF
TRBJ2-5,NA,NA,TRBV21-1,TGTGCCAGCAGCGTCCATTACCAGTACTTC,CASSVHYQYF
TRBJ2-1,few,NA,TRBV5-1,TGCGCCAGCAGCAATCTAGCTATCGCCTACAATGAGCAGTTCTTC,CASSNLAIAYNEQFF
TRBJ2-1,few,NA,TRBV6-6,TGTGCCACGCGATTGGGGAACAATGAGCAGTTCTTC,CATRLGNNEQFF
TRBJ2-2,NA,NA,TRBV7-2,TGTGCCAGCAGACAGCGTTCAGGTACCGGGGAGCTGTTTTTT,CASRQRSGTGELFF
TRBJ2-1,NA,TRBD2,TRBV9,TGTGCCAGCAGCGTATCGCTAGCGGGAGGGCATGAGCAGTTCTTC,CASSVSLAGGHEQFF
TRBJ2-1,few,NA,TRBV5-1,TGCGCCAGCAGCTTGGTCGGTGGTGCGGGAAACGATGAGCAGTTCTTC,CASSLVGGAGNDEQFF
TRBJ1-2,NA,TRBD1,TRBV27,TGTGCCAGCAGAACCAGGGGGGGCCTCTATGGCTACACCTTC,CASRTRGGLYGYTF
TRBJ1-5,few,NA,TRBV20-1,TGCAGTGCTAGAGACCCCGGTTGGAGCGACAATCAGCCCCAGCATTTT,CSARDPGWSDNQPQHF
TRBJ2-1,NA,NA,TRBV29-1,TGCAGCGTTGGGAATGTTTACTACAATGAGCAGTTCTTC,CSVGNVYYNEQFF
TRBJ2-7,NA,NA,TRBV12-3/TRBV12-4,TGTGCCAGCAGAAGTACCGGGCCCTCCTACGAGCAGTACTTC,CASRSTGPSYEQYF
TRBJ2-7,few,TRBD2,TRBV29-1,TGCAGCGTTCGGAGCGGGAGCTACGAGCAGTACTTC,CSVRSGSYEQYF
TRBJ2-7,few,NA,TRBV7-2,TGTGCCAGCAGCTTGATTTCGGGGAACTACGAGCAGTACTTC,CASSLISGNYEQYF
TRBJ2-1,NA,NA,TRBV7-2,TGTGCCAGCAGCATTAGTGACAATGAGCAGTTCTTC,CASSISDNEQFF
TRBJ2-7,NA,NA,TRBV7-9,TGTGCCAGCAGCTTAGGTGATGCCAACGAGCAGTACTTC,CASSLGDANEQYF
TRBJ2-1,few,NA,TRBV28,TGTGCCAGCAGGGTGCGGGAAATCTACAATGAGCAGTTCTTC,CASRVREIYNEQFF
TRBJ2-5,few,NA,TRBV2,TGTGCCAGCAGTGAAAACGGCCCTCGGGGAGAGACCCAGTACTTC,CASSENGPRGETQYF
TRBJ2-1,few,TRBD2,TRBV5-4,TGTGCCAGCAGCTTAGGGCTAGCGGACCTCAATGAGCAGTTCTTC,CASSLGLADLNEQFF
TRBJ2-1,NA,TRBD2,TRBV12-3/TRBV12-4,TGTGCCAGCAGTTTAGCTAGCGGGAGGGCCCATGAGCAGTTCTTC,CASSLASGRAHEQFF
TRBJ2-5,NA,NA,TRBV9,TGTGCCAGCAGCGTGGGGGGTGGAGGGCAAGAGACCCAGTACTTC,CASSVGGGGQETQYF
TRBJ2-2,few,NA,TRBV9,TGTGCCAGCAGCGTTTGGGGGACCGGGGAGCTGTTTTTT,CASSVWGTGELFF
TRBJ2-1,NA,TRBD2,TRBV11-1,TGTGCCAGCAGCGGACCGGGACTAGCGGTCCTAAGCTCCTACAATGAGCAGTTCTTC,CASSGPGLAVLSSYNEQFF
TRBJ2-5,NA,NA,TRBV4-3,TGCGCCAGCAGCCCGTACCGACAGGATAAAGAGACCCAGTACTTC,CASSPYRQDKETQYF
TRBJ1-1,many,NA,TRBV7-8,TGTGCCAGCAGCCTAGATATCGGGAACACTGAAGCTTTCTTT,CASSLDIGNTEAFF
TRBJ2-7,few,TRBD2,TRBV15,TGTGCCACCCAATGGGCGGGAGAAGGACCCGAGCAGTACTTC,CATQWAGEGPEQYF
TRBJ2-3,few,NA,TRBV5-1,TGCGCCAGCAGCTTGGACGGCGGAATGGCAGATACGCAGTATTTT,CASSLDGGMADTQYF
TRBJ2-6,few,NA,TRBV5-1,TGCGCCAGCAGCCCGGAAGGGGGGACCTTCTCTGGGGCCAACGTCCTGACTTTC,CASSPEGGTFSGANVLTF
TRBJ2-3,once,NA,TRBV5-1,TGCGCCAGCAGCTTGAGACGTCCCCCTAGCACAGATACGCAGTATTTT,CASSLRRPPSTDTQYF
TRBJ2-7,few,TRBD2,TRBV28,TGTGCCAGCCTGGGGGGGGGACTAACCTCCTACGAGCAGTACTTC,CASLGGGLTSYEQYF
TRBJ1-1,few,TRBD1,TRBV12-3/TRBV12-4,TGTGCCAGCAGGAGGGACAGGGGAGGAGACACTGAAGCTTTCTTT,CASRRDRGGDTEAFF
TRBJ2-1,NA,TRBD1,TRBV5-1,TGCGCCAGCAGGTTCAGTGTGGGACAGGGGGTCCATGAGCAGTTCTTC,CASRFSVGQGVHEQFF
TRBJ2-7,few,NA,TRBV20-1,TGCAGTGCTAGAGTCTCAGGGTCTACCACCTTCTCCTACGAGCAGTACTTC,CSARVSGSTTFSYEQYF
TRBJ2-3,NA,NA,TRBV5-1,TGCGCCAGCAGCTTGGCCGCGGGAAACCCCACAGATACGCAGTATTTT,CASSLAAGNPTDTQYF
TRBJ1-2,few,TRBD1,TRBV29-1,TGCAGCGTTGGACAGGGGGTCTATGGCTACACCTTC,CSVGQGVYGYTF
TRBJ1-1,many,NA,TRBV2,TGTGCCAGCACTATAAAAGGGGGTACAGGGCGAAGCACTGAAGCTTTCTTT,CASTIKGGTGRSTEAFF
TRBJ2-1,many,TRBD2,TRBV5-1,TGCGCCAGCAGCGAGACCGGGACTAGCGCATACAATGAGCAGTTCTTC,CASSETGTSAYNEQFF
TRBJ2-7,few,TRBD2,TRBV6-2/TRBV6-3,TGTGCCAGCAGTTCGCCGGCGACTAGCTTCCGCGAGCAGTACTTC,CASSSPATSFREQYF
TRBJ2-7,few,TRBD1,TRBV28,TGTGCCAGCAGCCTTCTAGGACAGGCAGCCTACGAGCAGTACTTC,CASSLLGQAAYEQYF
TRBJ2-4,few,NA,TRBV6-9,TGTGCCAGCACGGCCGAAAACATTCAGTACTTC,CASTAENIQYF
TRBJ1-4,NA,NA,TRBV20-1,TGCAGTGCTAGCCCGCTTCCAGGGGCTGGGGAAAAACTGTTTTTT,CSASPLPGAGEKLFF
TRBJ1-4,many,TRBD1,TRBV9,TGTGCCAGCAGCCAGGACAGGTCTGATGAAAAACTGTTTTTT,CASSQDRSDEKLFF
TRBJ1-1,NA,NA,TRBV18,TGTGCCAGCTCCTCTCTAGCGAATCAGAACACTGAAGCTTTCTTT,CASSSLANQNTEAFF
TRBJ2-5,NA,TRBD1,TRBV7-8,TGTGCCAGCAGCATAAGACCCGGGACAGGGGAAGAGACCCAGTACTTC,CASSIRPGTGEETQYF
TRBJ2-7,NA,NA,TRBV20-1,TGCAGTGCTCGTTCCCGAACAGGAGTCGTCTACGAGCAGTACTTC,CSARSRTGVVYEQYF
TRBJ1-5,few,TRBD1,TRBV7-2,TGTGCCAGCAGCGTATGGGGACAGTCGGGTCAGCCCCAGCATTTT,CASSVWGQSGQPQHF